The rows below give T cell receptor beta chains drawn from one sample of a study of CD8+CD57+ T cells in acquired aplastic anemia. From the reads, TCRdb called clonotypes with MiXCR, one entry per CDR3 protein. Among a few hundred thousand distinct CDR3 sequences listed, approximately 70% were seen once. Sequenced material: sorted CD4+, CD8+, or CD8+CD57+ T cells (not recorded which) from PBMCs. Source of these receptors: a human donor in good health, serving as a control. The CDR3 runs from the conserved cysteine through the conserved F or W. The D gene is left open where the match is weak. Part of the rows lack a size; the others show once, few, many or a class for expanded clones.

clone_size	v_call	d_call	j_call	cdr3_nt	cdr3_aa
NA	TRBV20-1	TRBD1	TRBJ1-2	TGCAGTGCTAGAGGGGGAGACAGGGCTAGTTATGGCTACACCTTC	CSARGGDRASYGYTF
few	TRBV10-3	NA	TRBJ1-2	TGTGCCAGCAGGAGTGTACTAGGAAAAGGCTACACCTTC	CASRSVLGKGYTF
once	TRBV5-1	NA	TRBJ1-5	TGCGCCAGCAGCCCGGAGGCGATCTCTAATCAGCCCCAGCATTTT	CASSPEAISNQPQHF
NA	TRBV19	NA	TRBJ1-5	TGTGCCAGTAGTCCCGGACGGGGGAACACTGAAGCCTTGCTTTTT	CASSPGRGNTEALLF
many	TRBV20-1	NA	TRBJ1-2	TGCAGTGCCGAAGACAACTATGGCTACACCTTC	CSAEDNYGYTF
once	TRBV5-1	TRBD2	TRBJ2-3	TGTGCTAGCAGCCCGCTGGGGGGGGGTAGCACAGATACGCAGTATTTT	CASSPLGGGSTDTQYF
many	TRBV7-6	NA	TRBJ1-1	TGTGCCAGCAGCTCCCTCACTGAAGCTTTCTTT	CASSSLTEAFF
NA	TRBV11-2	NA	TRBJ1-5	TGTGCCAGCAGCTTACTCCATTCCTCCCAGCATTTT	CASSLLHSSQHF
NA	TRBV11-3	TRBD1	TRBJ2-2	TGTGCCAGCAGTTTCCATAGGGGGCCGTTTTTT	CASSFHRGPFF
NA	TRBV2	NA	TRBJ1-1	TGTGCCACCAGCAGTCAGGCCCGCACTGAAGCTTTCTTT	CATSSQARTEAFF
many	TRBV7-2	NA	TRBJ1-4	TGTGCCAGCAGCTTAGCGCAGGGTACGCACGAAAAACTGTTTTTT	CASSLAQGTHEKLFF
NA	TRBV7-9	NA	TRBJ2-7	TGTGCCAGCAGCGTAGCCAGGTTGGATGGCTACGCCCACTACTTC	CASSVARLDGYAHYF
NA	TRBV24-1	NA	TRBJ1-6	TGTGCCACCAGTGATTCGACAGAGCCGGGAGGGTCACCCCTCCACTTT	CATSDSTEPGGSPLHF
once	TRBV10-3	NA	TRBJ2-7	TGTGCCATCAGGCCCCGTGATACAACCTATGAGCACTACTTC	CAIRPRDTTYEHYF
NA	TRBV5-5	NA	TRBJ1-2	TGTGCCAGCAGCCTGAGTGTGACCTCGCCCCGTAACTATGGCTACACCTTC	CASSLSVTSPRNYGYTF
NA	TRBV5-4	NA	TRBJ1-2	TGTGCCAGCAGCTTAAATCGGGCCTACTATGGCTACACCTTC	CASSLNRAYYGYTF
few	TRBV20-1	NA	TRBJ1-5	TGCAGTGCTAGTAACAGGGTTGGTCAGCCCCAGCATTTT	CSASNRVGQPQHF
NA	TRBV20-1	NA	TRBJ2-3	TGCAGTGCGACCCCTAGCACAGATACGCAGTATTTT	CSATPSTDTQYF
NA	TRBV2	NA	TRBJ1-1	TGTGCCACTCTTAGGGACTCAATGAACACTGAAGCTTTCTTT	CATLRDSMNTEAFF
NA	TRBV14	NA	TRBJ1-1	TGTGCCAGCAGCCAAGTCTCGGGGTCGAACACTGAAGCTTTCTTT	CASSQVSGSNTEAFF
NA	TRBV5-5	NA	TRBJ2-7	TGTGCCAGCAGCTTGGTCAGGCCATCCTACGAGCAGTACTTC	CASSLVRPSYEQYF
NA	TRBV6-1	TRBD1	TRBJ1-5	TGTGCCAGCAGTCAGGGGACAGGGCTCAATCAGCCCCAGCATTTT	CASSQGTGLNQPQHF
NA	TRBV5-1	TRBD2	TRBJ2-7	TGCGCCAGCAGCCCGGGGGGGGTGGACTACGAGCAGTACTTC	CASSPGGVDYEQYF
NA	TRBV5-1	NA	TRBJ2-2	TGCGCCAGCAGTCGGTATAGCGGGAACACCGGGGAGCTGTTTTTT	CASSRYSGNTGELFF
NA	TRBV19	TRBD1	TRBJ1-1	TGTGCCAGCAGCCCTAGGACAGGTAATCACACTGAAGCTTTCTTT	CASSPRTGNHTEAFF
few	TRBV7-8	NA	TRBJ2-7	TGTGCCAGCAGTGAAACCCAGAACGAGCAGTACTTC	CASSETQNEQYF
many	TRBV19	TRBD1	TRBJ2-5	TGTGCCAGTATGAGGACAGGCGTTGGACGAGAGACCCAGTACTTC	CASMRTGVGRETQYF
NA	TRBV7-2	NA	TRBJ1-5	TGTGCCAGCAGCGAGGACAGCGACTGTGAAGCTTTCTTTCATTTT	CASSEDSDCEAFFHF
many	TRBV6-6	NA	TRBJ1-4	TGTGCCAGCAGTGGGAGTGCGGCCCGCGAACTGTTTTTT	CASSGSAARELFF
NA	TRBV7-2	NA	TRBJ2-6	TGTGCCAGCAGCTTAACACAGGAGTTTGCAGCAAACACCATGACTTTC	CASSLTQEFAANTMTF
few	TRBV11-3	NA	TRBJ1-1	TGTGCCAGCAGCTCAACAGGGCGCACTGAAGCTTTCTTT	CASSSTGRTEAFF
few	TRBV30	NA	TRBJ1-1	TGTGCCTGGAGTCAACCAGGAATGAACACTGAAGCTTTCTTT	CAWSQPGMNTEAFF
NA	TRBV19	NA	TRBJ2-7	TGTGCCAGTTCGCCGGCGCTTGGGGGCTACGAGCAGTACTTC	CASSPALGGYEQYF
NA	TRBV14	NA	TRBJ1-1	TGTGCCAGCAGCCTTGCCGGTTTGGACGTCCCCGAAGCTTTCTTT	CASSLAGLDVPEAFF
many	TRBV19	TRBD1	TRBJ1-1	TGTGCCAGTAGTCCGGGGACAGTCACTGAAGCTTTCTTT	CASSPGTVTEAFF
NA	TRBV7-2	NA	TRBJ1-1	TGTGCCAGCAGCTTATTGATCCAGAGCGCAGAAGCTTTGTTT	CASSLLIQSAEALF
few	TRBV5-1	NA	TRBJ1-1	TGCGCCAGCAGCTTCCCTACCAGCTACACTGAAGCTTTCTTT	CASSFPTSYTEAFF
once	TRBV29-1	NA	TRBJ2-5	TGCAGCGTTGAAGGTACAGGGAACACTACCGCTTTCTTC	CSVEGTGNTTAFF
NA	TRBV7-2	NA	TRBJ2-5	TGTGCCACCGAGAGCCAGTACTTC	CATESQYF
many	TRBV5-8	NA	TRBJ1-2	TGTGCCAGCAGCTTGAGGGGGTATGGCTACACCTTC	CASSLRGYGYTF
NA	TRBV10-3	TRBD1	TRBJ1-5	TGTGCCATCGGAGACAGGGAGAATCAGCCCCAGCATTTT	CAIGDRENQPQHF
NA	TRBV2	NA	TRBJ2-2	TGTGCCAGCAGTGCCCGACGAGCCGACACCGGGGAGCTGTTTTTT	CASSARRADTGELFF
few	TRBV18	NA	TRBJ1-1	TGTGCCAGCTCACCAGCCGGCACTGAAGCTTTCTTT	CASSPAGTEAFF